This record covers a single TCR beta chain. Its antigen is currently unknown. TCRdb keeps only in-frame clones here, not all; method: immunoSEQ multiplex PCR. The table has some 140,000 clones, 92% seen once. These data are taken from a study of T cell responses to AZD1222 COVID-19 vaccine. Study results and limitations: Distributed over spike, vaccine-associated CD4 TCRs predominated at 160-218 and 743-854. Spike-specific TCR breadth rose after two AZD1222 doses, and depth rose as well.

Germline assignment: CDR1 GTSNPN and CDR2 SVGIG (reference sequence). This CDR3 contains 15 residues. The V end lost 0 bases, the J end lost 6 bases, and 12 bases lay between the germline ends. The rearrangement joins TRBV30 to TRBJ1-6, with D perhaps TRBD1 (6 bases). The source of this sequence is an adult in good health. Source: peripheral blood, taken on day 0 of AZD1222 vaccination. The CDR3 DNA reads TGTGCCTGGAGTGTTTCAGGCAGGGGTAATTCACCCCTCCACTTT. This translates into CAWSVSGRGNSPLHF.